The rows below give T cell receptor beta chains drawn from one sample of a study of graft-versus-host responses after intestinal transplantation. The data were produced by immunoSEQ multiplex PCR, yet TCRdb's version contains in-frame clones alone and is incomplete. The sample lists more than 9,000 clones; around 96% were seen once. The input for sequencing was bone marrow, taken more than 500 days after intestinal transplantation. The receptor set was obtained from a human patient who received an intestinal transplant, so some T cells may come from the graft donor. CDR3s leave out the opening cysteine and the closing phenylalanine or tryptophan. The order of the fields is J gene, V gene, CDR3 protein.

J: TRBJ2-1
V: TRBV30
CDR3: AWSVLDEQF

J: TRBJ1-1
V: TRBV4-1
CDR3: ASSQGDLLNTEAF

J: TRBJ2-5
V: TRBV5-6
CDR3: ASRTKNRGRDQETQY

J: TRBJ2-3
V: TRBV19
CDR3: ASSIDYPGRTDTQY

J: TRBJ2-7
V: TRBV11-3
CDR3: ASSLEGGAGEQY

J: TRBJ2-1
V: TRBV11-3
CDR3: ASSYDSLNEQF

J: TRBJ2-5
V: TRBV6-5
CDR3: ASSFRLAGGGETQY

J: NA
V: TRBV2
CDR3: ASRRDRAPTYEQY

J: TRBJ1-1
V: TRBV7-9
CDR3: ASRRTGGEPNTEAF

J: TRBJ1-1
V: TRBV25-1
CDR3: ASSEYRGTDTEAF

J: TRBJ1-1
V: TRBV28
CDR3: ASTLRGVMNTEAF

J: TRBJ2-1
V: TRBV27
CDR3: ASSLSPRSSYNEQF

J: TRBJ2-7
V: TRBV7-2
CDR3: ASSIEGAYEQY

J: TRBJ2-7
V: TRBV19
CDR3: ASSSLAGNYEQY

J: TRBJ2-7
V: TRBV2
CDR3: ASSEGQGANEQY

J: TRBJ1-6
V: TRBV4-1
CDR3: ASSQDDRGNSPLH

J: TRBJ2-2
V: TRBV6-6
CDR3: ASSWSGGLTGELF

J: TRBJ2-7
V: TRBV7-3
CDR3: ASSSLPGERFEQY

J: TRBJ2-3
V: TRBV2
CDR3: ASSAEALLTDTQY

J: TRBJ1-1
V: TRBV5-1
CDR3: ASSLGKGGSTEAF

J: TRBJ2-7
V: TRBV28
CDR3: ASTLGGLGEQY

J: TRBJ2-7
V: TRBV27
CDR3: ASSPRDRGAYEQY

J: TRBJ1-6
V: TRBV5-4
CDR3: ASSLGGDGNSPLH

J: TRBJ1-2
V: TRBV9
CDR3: ASSVPGPRGNYGYT

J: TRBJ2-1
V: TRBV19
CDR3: ASKVGGSSYNEQF

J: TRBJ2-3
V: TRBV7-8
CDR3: ASSLDAGYDTDTQY

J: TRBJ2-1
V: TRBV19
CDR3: ASSREGEGEQF

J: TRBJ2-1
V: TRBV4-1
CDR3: ASSPERRNEQF

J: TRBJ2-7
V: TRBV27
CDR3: ASSLSPPGPFYEQY

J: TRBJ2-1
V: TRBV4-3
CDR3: ASSQGVAGREQF

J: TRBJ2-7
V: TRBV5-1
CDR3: ASSSLPGPQSSYEQY

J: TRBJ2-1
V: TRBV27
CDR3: ASSFSGQAGWSSYNEQF

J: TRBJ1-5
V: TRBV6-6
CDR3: ASSYSLRQRNQPQH

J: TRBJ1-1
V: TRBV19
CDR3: ASSNRRGDEAF

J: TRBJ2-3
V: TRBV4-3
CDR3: ASSQSGTIRGDTQY

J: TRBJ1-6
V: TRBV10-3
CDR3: AISGGGSYNSPLH

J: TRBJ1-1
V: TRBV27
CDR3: ASSRKLQMTGSNTEAF

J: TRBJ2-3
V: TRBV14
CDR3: ASSQEVPTDTQY

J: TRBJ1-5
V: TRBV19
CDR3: ASKDRGGGNQPQH

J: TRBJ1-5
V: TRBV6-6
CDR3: ASDQGTGRSQPQH

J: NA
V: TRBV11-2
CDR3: ASSVRDRIYEQY

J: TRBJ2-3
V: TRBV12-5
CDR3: ASLGFTDTQY

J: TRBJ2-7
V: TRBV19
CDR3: ASSRGGGYEQY

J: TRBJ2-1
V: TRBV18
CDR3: ASSQEFGSSSYNEQF

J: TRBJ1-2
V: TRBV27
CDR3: ASSSRSSYGYT

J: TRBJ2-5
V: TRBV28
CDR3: ASSLSGRAETQY

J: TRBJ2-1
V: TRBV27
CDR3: ASSDYNDKREGLNEQF

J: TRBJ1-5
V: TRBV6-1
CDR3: ASSSDNYQPQH

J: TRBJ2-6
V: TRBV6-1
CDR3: ASRGEGTGANVLT

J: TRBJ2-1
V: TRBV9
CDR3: ASSARQGPNMYEQF

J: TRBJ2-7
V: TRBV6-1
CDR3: AIQGGSSYEQY

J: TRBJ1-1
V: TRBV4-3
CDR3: ASSQETDLNTEAF

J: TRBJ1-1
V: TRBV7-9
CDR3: ASSASGQGAMNTEAF

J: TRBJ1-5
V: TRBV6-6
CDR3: ASSSSVRGNQPQH

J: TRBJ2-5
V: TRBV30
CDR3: AWSGIGLGHQETQY

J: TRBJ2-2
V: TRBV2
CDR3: ASSPGQGFTGELF

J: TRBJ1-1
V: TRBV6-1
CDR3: ASRGHTEAF

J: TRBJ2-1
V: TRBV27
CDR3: ASSPSGPKRQQF

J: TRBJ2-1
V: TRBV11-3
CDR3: ASSPKTGTTYNEQF